The present entry profiles one T cell receptor beta chain with its context. Antigen specificity is unknown. These data come from a study of Ad26.COV2.S vaccination and SARS-CoV-2 variants. Points from the study as a whole: Greater spike-specific TCR breadth was seen in vaccine recipients than in placebo recipients. Substantial post-vaccination breadth of spike-specific CD8+ and CD4+ T cell responses was reported.

The method was immunoSEQ multiplex PCR; TCRdb's version includes in-frame clones alone and lacks a portion of them. The sample yields 400,000 to 450,000 clones, 90% seen once. The CDR3 has 19 residues. Unmatched junction bases numbered 8, after V lost 3 bases and J lost 1 base. Per germline, CDR1 SGDLS and CDR2 YYNGEE. The treatment is: approximately 18 received Ad26.COV2.S at low or high dose, single or two shots; roughly 5 received placebo; per-sample allocation not given. Day 63 after the first vaccine or placebo injection was the time point for sampling. The chain has TRBV9 and TRBJ2-3; 16 bases map to TRBD2. The TCR originated in a person aged 18-60 years who received the Ad26.COV2.S COVID-19 vaccine or a placebo. Sample: peripheral blood, taken in a trial of Ad26.COV2.S vaccine versus placebo. The DNA for the CDR3 is TGTGCCAGCAGCGGCTCCGGGACTAGCGGGAGGGCGGGCACAGATACGCAGTATTTT. Protein product: CASSGSGTSGRAGTDTQYF.